These 29 T cell receptor beta chains came from one sample sequenced in a study of blood T cell repertoires in COVID-19 (dated by TCRdb to the early 2020s). The receptor library was made with the immunoSEQ multiplex PCR assay. The clones in this table, taken by TCRdb from immuneACCESS, are in-frame only. Not every clone is retained; where verified, under half of the shortfall comes from an unresolved V gene, and the cause of the rest is unknown. The sample table lists approximately 240,000 clones, about 90% of them with a count of one. The leading ten clones occupy 3.1% of the sample. Specimen: PBMCs or T cells enriched from blood (not recorded which). These receptor sequences come from a woman in her fifties or sixties in a cohort exposed to, infected with or recovered from COVID-19 (not recorded which).

The rearrangement links TRBV18 to TRBJ2-7; weak D call: TRBD1 (6 bases). Trimming cost V 3 bases and J 4 bases, with 13 bases left between them. This CDR3 comprises 14 residues. Germline assignment: CDR1 KGHSH and CDR2 LQKENI. In DNA form, the CDR3 reads TGTGCCAGCTCACCGCAGGGGTCGGGGTACGAGCAGTACTTC. Protein: CASSPQGSGYEQYF.

The chain has TRBV7-9 and TRBJ2-5; 7 bases fit TRBD1. Germline V gives CDR1 SEHNR, CDR2 FQNEAQ (reference sequence). This CDR3 is 14 amino acids long. The junction had 1 base not matched to a gene; V was cut back by 2 bases and J by 1 base. CDR3: CASSLWDSQETQYF. DNA for the CDR3: TGTGCCAGCAGCTTATGGGACAGCCAAGAGACCCAGTACTTC.

Concerning this clone: Relative to the germline gene, one junction end is altered; a read error may explain this. The chain couples TRBV2 to TRBJ2-3; D is perhaps TRBD1 (6 bases). CDR3 length: 14 amino acids. Germline V CDR1 and CDR2: SNHLY, FYNNEI. The CDR3 spells CASQRGQSRDTQYF. CDR3 DNA: TGTGCCAGCCAGAGGGGACAAAGCAGAGATACGCAGTATTTT.

This chain joins TRBV18 and TRBJ1-5, with TRBD1 matching over 8 bases. CDR3 length: 15 residues. CDR1 and CDR2 (germline): KGHSH, LQKENI. V lost 5 bases to trimming and J lost 0 bases; unmatched junction nucleotides: 3. The CDR3 spells CASSWGTGSNQPQHF. The DNA of the CDR3 is TGTGCCAGCTCATGGGGGACAGGTAGCAATCAGCCCCAGCATTTT.

The gene calls are TRBV5-8 and TRBJ1-1, with D possibly matching TRBD1 (6 bases). The CDR3 is 16 amino acids. Per the germline V gene, CDR1 is SGHTS and CDR2 is YDEGEE. Trimming shortened V by 4 bases and J by 0 bases, and 16 bases separated the two germline ends. CDR3 residues: CASSTGQNLMNTEAFF. CDR3 DNA: TGTGCCAGCAGCACCGGACAGAACCTCATGAACACTGAAGCTTTCTTT. Variable domain in full (rest from reference TRBV5-8 and TRBJ1-1): EAGVTQSPTHLIKTRGQQATLRCSPISGHTSVYWYQQALGLGLQFLLWYDEGEERNRGNFPPRFSGRQFPNYSSELNVNALELEDSALYLCASSTGQNLMNTEAFFGQGTRLTVV.

The rearrangement links TRBV28 to TRBJ2-7; TRBD2 matches 10 bases. The V segment lost 4 bases and the J segment 2 bases; nucleotides outside the gene matches: 8. Looked up from germline, CDR1 is MDHEN and CDR2 is SYDVKM. There are 16 residues in the CDR3. The CDR3 coding sequence is TGTGCCAGCAGTTCATCTAGCGGGGGCCGACCCTACGAGCAGTACTTC. Protein product: CASSSSSGGRPYEQYF.

The chain employs TRBV5-1 and TRBJ2-1, with 11 bases matching TRBD1. CDR3 size: 16 residues. The J segment lost 8 bases and the V segment lost 4 bases, leaving 11 bases of the junction unmatched. In germline, CDR1 is SGHRS, CDR2 YFSETQ. The CDR3 DNA follows: TGCGCCAGCAGCCCCGAAGGACAGGGGGCTTGGGATGAGCAGTTCTTC. Amino acids: CASSPEGQGAWDEQFF.

V and J are TRBV30 and TRBJ2-7, with TRBD1 matching over 11 bases. V lost 0 bases to trimming and J lost 3 bases; unmatched junction nucleotides: 1. CDR1 and CDR2 from the germline V gene are GTSNPN and SVGIG (reference sequence). The CDR3 has 14 amino acids. As DNA, the CDR3 is TGTGCCTGGAGTGTAGGGACAGGGGGCTACGAGCAGTACTTC. Translated, it gives CAWSVGTGGYEQYF.

The chain combines TRBV28 with TRBJ1-5, with TRBD1 identical over 8 bases. The CDR3 loop spans 18 amino acids. The germline V gene has CDR1 MDHEN and CDR2 SYDVKM. V gave up 7 bases and J gave up 0 bases; unmatched junction bases: 14. CDR3 DNA sequence: TGTGCCAGCACCCCGCGTGGGACAGGCGTTTCTAGCAATCAGCCCCAGCATTTT. This translates into CASTPRGTGVSSNQPQHF.

The V and J genes are TRBV3-1 (or the pseudogene TRBV3-2) and TRBJ2-7, with D perhaps matching TRBD1 (5 bases). The ends were cut back, 4 bases at V and 0 bases at J, with 10 bases in the middle. The CDR3 extends over 14 amino acids. From germline, CDR1 is LGHDT and CDR2 YNNKEL (reference sequence). Here the CDR3 DNA reads TGTGCCAGCAGCCTATACAGGACCTCCTACGAGCAGTACTTC. The encoded protein is CASSLYRTSYEQYF.

The chain combines TRBV15 with TRBJ2-7; unclear D gene. CDR1 is LNHNV, CDR2 YYDKDF, per germline (reference sequence). The CDR3 loop spans 14 amino acids. V was clipped by 0 bases and J by 0 bases, with 6 bases between them. CDR3 DNA sequence: TGTGCCACCAGCAGAGAAGTAGACTCCTACGAGCAGTACTTC. Translated: CATSREVDSYEQYF.

The V gene is TRBV7-2, the J gene TRBJ2-3; D possibly corresponds to TRBD1 (5 bases). The germline V gene encodes CDR1 SGHTA and CDR2 FQGNSA. The CDR3 runs to 13 residues. V lost 0 bases and J lost 8, with 9 bases in between. The CDR3 loop reads CASSLAGPATQYF. DNA for the CDR3: TGTGCCAGCAGCTTAGCGGGGCCTGCTACGCAGTATTTT.

This CDR3 is CASSPGRGGAYGYTF. The CDR3 region has the DNA TGTGCCAGCTCACCCGGTCGCGGGGGCGCCTATGGCTACACCTTC. The chain recombines TRBV18 with TRBJ1-2; possibly TRBD1 for D (6 bases). The CDR3 covers 15 residues. Trimming cost V 3 bases and J 4 bases, with 15 bases left between them. Germline CDR1 is KGHSH and CDR2 is LQKENI.

The chain is built from TRBV11-3 and TRBJ2-3; 7 bases are shared with TRBD1. Germline V lookup: CDR1 SGHNT, CDR2 YENEEA. V shed 4 bases and J 3 bases; nucleotides not matched to a gene: 10. The CDR3 length is 16 residues. This CDR3 reads CASSYTKPRGTDTQYF. CDR3 coding DNA: TGTGCCAGCAGCTACACAAAGCCCAGGGGGACAGATACGCAGTATTTT.

This CDR3 is CASSLGQVGNTIYF. CDR3 in DNA: TGTGCCAGCAGCTTAGGACAAGTTGGAAACACCATATATTTT. The chain couples TRBV7-2 to TRBJ1-3; the D is unclear. The V gene lost 1 base and the J gene lost 3 bases, with 7 bases spanning the gap. There are 14 residues in the CDR3. The germline V gene encodes CDR1 SGHTA and CDR2 FQGNSA.

The rearrangement joins TRBV7-3 to TRBJ2-3; D may be TRBD2 (5 bases). The CDR3 is made up of 14 amino acids. V lost 5 bases and J lost 2, with 11 bases in between. The germline gives CDR1 SGHTA, CDR2 FQGTGA. CDR3 residues: CASSASSPTDTQYF. CDR3 nucleotides: TGTGCCAGCAGCGCATCTAGCCCCACAGATACGCAGTATTTT.

The J gene is TRBJ2-2, the V gene TRBV5-4; no definite D call. From germline, CDR1 is SGHNT and CDR2 YYREEE (reference sequence). V was pared by 1 base and J by 3 bases, with 7 bases between. The length of the CDR3 is 14 residues. CDR3 residues: CASSLSSDTGELFF. The DNA for the CDR3 is TGTGCCAGCAGCTTGTCCTCAGACACCGGGGAGCTGTTTTTT.

The gene calls are TRBV21-1 and TRBJ1-4; no DNA check was done on the table's D call, TRBD1. TRBV21-1 is a pseudogene. CDR3 size: 14 residues. The CDR3 DNA follows: TGTGCCAGCAGCAGGGACATCAGTAATGAAAAACTGTTTTTT. Translating gives CASSRDISNEKLFF.

This clone was seen more than once but under ten times. This chain links TRBV6-2 or TRBV6-3 with TRBJ1-1; D is uncertain. Per the germline V gene, CDR1 is MNHEY and CDR2 is SVGEGT. This CDR3 has 12 amino acids. Trimming took 5 bases from V and 1 from J, leaving 5 bases between them. CDR3 sequence reads: CASSLSNTEAFF. The CDR3 nucleotides are TGTGCCAGCAGTCTATCGAACACTGAAGCTTTCTTT.

V gene TRBV5-1 combines with J gene TRBJ2-7; 11 bases are a match to TRBD2. This CDR3 comprises 17 residues. Germline trimming cut 0 bases from V and 0 bases from J; bases unmatched to any gene: 5. Germline V gene lookup returns CDR1 SGHRS and CDR2 YFSETQ. This CDR3 reads CASSLDPSGGSSYEQYF. CDR3 DNA: TGCGCCAGCAGCTTGGACCCTAGCGGGGGGAGCTCCTACGAGCAGTACTTC.

The chain links TRBV7-3 to TRBJ2-1; D call uncertain. The germline V and J ends were trimmed by 2 bases and 4 bases, with 6 bases remaining between them. Germline values: CDR1 SGHTA, CDR2 FQGTGA. CDR3 size: 13 residues. CDR3 sequence: CASSLGTYNEQFF. The CDR3 DNA is TGTGCCAGCAGCTTAGGTACTTACAATGAGCAGTTCTTC.

A word on this clone: The identical CDR3 is also encoded by other nucleotide sequences in the sample. V and J are TRBV5-1 and TRBJ2-5, with D unresolved. This CDR3 region has 14 residues. Trimming left V 0 bases short and J 0 bases short, with 6 bases between. From germline, CDR1 is SGHRS and CDR2 YFSETQ. CDR3 sequence (DNA): TGCGCCAGCAGCTTGGCAACAGACCAAGAGACCCAGTACTTC. Translation: CASSLATDQETQYF.

The chain links TRBV28 to TRBJ2-3, with D possibly matching TRBD1 (5 bases). Trimming left V 7 bases short and J 0 bases short, with 11 bases between. Germline CDR1 MDHEN, CDR2 SYDVKM. The CDR3 consists of 14 residues. CDR3 DNA sequence: TGTGCCAGCACCGGACACATCAGCACAGATACGCAGTATTTT. Its protein is CASTGHISTDTQYF.

The chain recombines TRBV5-4 with TRBJ1-6, with TRBD1 matching 8 bases. The germline gives CDR1 SGHNT, CDR2 YYREEE (reference sequence). Losses at the gene ends were 5 bases for V and 5 bases for J; bases not matched to a gene: 6. The CDR3 sequence is 15 residues long. This CDR3 is CASSRPGQDNSPLHF. The CDR3 DNA reads as TGTGCCAGCAGTCGACCGGGACAGGATAATTCACCCCTCCACTTT.

The rearrangement joins TRBV29-1 to TRBJ2-5, with a weak D call TRBD1 (5 bases). This CDR3 has 13 residues. Germline CDR1 reads SQVTM; CDR2 reads ANQGSEA. V was shortened by 4 bases and J by 2 bases, with 11 bases between the two germline ends. The CDR3 is CSVARDGQETQYF. CDR3 in DNA: TGCAGCGTTGCCAGGGATGGACAAGAGACCCAGTACTTC.

This chain joins TRBV7-6 and TRBJ1-1; no reliable D call. Germline CDR1 SGHVS, CDR2 FNYEAQ. The CDR3 is made up of 13 amino acids. V gave up 2 bases and J gave up 1 base, with 5 bases separating them. The DNA for the CDR3 is TGTGCCAGCAGCTTATCGGGGAACACTGAAGCTTTCTTT. Translating it yields CASSLSGNTEAFF.

This sequence joins TRBV5-1 and TRBJ1-6; D gene uncertain. The CDR3 is 17 amino acids. The germline V gene has CDR1 SGHRS and CDR2 YFSETQ. Between the trimmed V and J ends, which lost 0 bases and 6 bases, there was a span of 16 bases. CDR3 protein: CASSLGGSVLGNSPLHF. CDR3 sequence (DNA): TGCGCCAGCAGCTTGGGAGGAAGCGTACTCGGTAATTCACCCCTCCACTTT.

The chain has TRBV7-8 and TRBJ1-2; D gene unclear. The CDR3 has 13 amino acids. The V gene lost 0 bases and the J gene lost 6 bases, with 8 bases spanning the gap. Per the germline V gene, CDR1 is SGHVS and CDR2 is FQNEAQ. DNA for the CDR3: TGTGCCAGCAGCTTAGCCGTCCCTCATGGCTACACCTTC. Amino acids: CASSLAVPHGYTF.

The V call is TRBV3-1 (or the pseudogene TRBV3-2), the J call TRBJ2-7; the match to TRBD1 covers 7 bases. This CDR3 comprises 13 residues. The V and J ends lost 5 bases and 6 bases, in that order; junction bases with no gene match: 7. Germline-derived CDR1 and CDR2 are LGHDT and YNNKEL (reference sequence). The CDR3 region has the DNA TGTGCCAGCAGCTTCCGGGACAGCTTCGAGCAGTACTTC. Protein sequence: CASSFRDSFEQYF.